This TCR beta chain was sequenced in a study of blood T cell repertoires in COVID-19. This clone occurred once. Method: immunoSEQ multiplex PCR; TCRdb's copy keeps in-frame clones and lacks some. The sample has about 120,000 clones; 90% are singletons. The V gene end was trimmed by 3 bases and the J gene end by 0 bases; junction bases not matched to a gene: 7. Germline values: CDR1 LGHNA, CDR2 YSLEER. The CDR3 length is 16 residues. The sequenced sample was peripheral blood. The receptor's source is a woman aged 55-70 years with COVID-19, enrolled during active disease. The chain has TRBV4-3 and TRBJ1-1; 7 bases map to TRBD1. The CDR3 spells CASSQDPDRLNTEAFF. The CDR3 DNA follows: TGCGCCAGCAGCCAGGATCCGGACAGGCTGAACACTGAAGCTTTCTTT.